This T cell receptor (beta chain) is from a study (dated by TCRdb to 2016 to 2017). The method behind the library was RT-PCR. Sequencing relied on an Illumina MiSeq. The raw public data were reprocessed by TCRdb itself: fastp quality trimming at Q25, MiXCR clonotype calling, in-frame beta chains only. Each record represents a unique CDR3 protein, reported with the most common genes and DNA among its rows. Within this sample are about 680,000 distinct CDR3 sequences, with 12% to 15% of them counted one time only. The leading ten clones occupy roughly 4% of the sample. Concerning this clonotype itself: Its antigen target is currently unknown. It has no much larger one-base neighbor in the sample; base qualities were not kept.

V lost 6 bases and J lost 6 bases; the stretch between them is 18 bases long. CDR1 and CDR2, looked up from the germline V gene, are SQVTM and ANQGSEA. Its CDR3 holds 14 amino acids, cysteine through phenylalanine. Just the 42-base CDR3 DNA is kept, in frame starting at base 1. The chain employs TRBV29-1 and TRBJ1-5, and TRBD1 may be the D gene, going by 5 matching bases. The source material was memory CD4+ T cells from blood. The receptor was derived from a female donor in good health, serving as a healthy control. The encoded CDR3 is CSVASGAVGQPQHF. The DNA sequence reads TGCAGCGTAGCCTCCGGGGCGGTCGGTCAGCCCCAGCATTTT.